A selection of T cell receptor beta chains follows, all from one sample in a study of blood T cell repertoires in COVID-19. Profiling relied on immunoSEQ multiplex PCR, and the TCRdb table lists in-frame clones only, not all of them. The repertoire holds 270,000 or so clones, around 91% seen once, with around 1.9% in the top ten. The specimen was peripheral blood. These receptors all come from a woman aged 55-70 years with COVID-19, enrolled during active disease. The CDR3 runs from the conserved cysteine through the conserved F or W. The D gene is left open where the match is weak. Not every row has a clone size; where given, it reads once, few, many or a size class.

clone_size	j_call	v_call	d_call	cdr3_aa	cdr3_nt
NA	TRBJ1-5	TRBV28	NA	CASSLEGLGNQPQHF	TGTGCCAGCAGTTTGGAGGGGCTGGGCAATCAGCCCCAGCATTTT
NA	TRBJ2-1	TRBV19	TRBD2	CASSMGRGGHNEQFF	TGTGCCAGTAGTATGGGTCGGGGGGGACACAATGAGCAGTTCTTC
NA	TRBJ1-2	TRBV4-3	NA	CASSQETSNYGYTF	TGCGCCAGCAGCCAAGAGACTTCTAACTATGGCTACACCTTC
NA	TRBJ2-2	TRBV5-5	TRBD1	CASSLAAGQGGGELFF	TGTGCCAGCAGCTTGGCCGCGGGACAGGGCGGCGGGGAGCTGTTTTTT
NA	TRBJ2-7	TRBV7-2	TRBD1	CASSLFPGQGMVEYF	TGTGCCAGCAGCTTATTCCCCGGACAGGGTATGGTGGAGTACTTC
NA	TRBJ2-7	TRBV27	NA	CASSFGGGLGASAQYF	TGTGCCAGCAGTTTTGGGGGCGGTCTCGGGGCAAGTGCGCAGTACTTC
NA	TRBJ2-2	TRBV7-2	TRBD2	CASSSGTSGGANGELFF	TGTGCCAGCAGCTCCGGGACTAGCGGGGGGGCCAACGGGGAGCTGTTTTTT
NA	TRBJ1-2	TRBV10-3	NA	CAISEDSLFDYGYTF	TGTGCCATCAGCGAGGACAGTCTCTTTGACTATGGCTACACCTTC
NA	TRBJ1-2	TRBV7-2	TRBD1	CASSLAPGTGEYYGYTF	TGTGCCAGCAGCTTAGCGCCCGGGACAGGGGAATACTATGGCTACACCTTC
NA	TRBJ2-5	TRBV10-3	TRBD2	CAISESGGETQYF	TGTGCCATCAGTGAGTCGGGGGGGGAGACCCAGTACTTC
few	TRBJ1-5	TRBV7-2	NA	CASSLVAVSPNQPQHF	TGTGCCAGCAGCTTAGTCGCAGTTTCCCCTAATCAGCCCCAGCATTTT
NA	TRBJ2-1	TRBV29-1	NA	CSVEGEGGPNEQFF	TGCAGCGTTGAGGGGGAGGGGGGACCCAATGAGCAGTTCTTC
many	TRBJ2-2	TRBV30	NA	CAWSVLAESGELFF	TGTGCCTGGAGTGTACTGGCGGAGTCCGGGGAGCTGTTTTTT
few	TRBJ1-1	TRBV7-3	NA	CASSRQFGDTEAFF	TGTGCCAGCAGCCGACAGTTTGGGGACACTGAAGCTTTCTTT
once	TRBJ2-1	TRBV2	NA	CASSEGTGLYNEQFF	TGTGCCAGCAGTGAGGGTACGGGACTTTACAATGAGCAGTTCTTC
NA	TRBJ1-5	TRBV18	TRBD1	CASSPVAPTGVSVNQPQHF	TGTGCCAGCTCACCAGTGGCTCCGACAGGGGTAAGCGTAAATCAGCCCCAGCATTTT
NA	TRBJ1-1	TRBV7-2	NA	CASRSQGRGNTEAFF	TGTGCCAGCAGATCTCAGGGGCGAGGGAACACTGAAGCTTTCTTT
many	TRBJ2-5	TRBV6-1	TRBD2	CASSELAGGPQETQYF	TGTGCCAGCAGTGAGCTAGCGGGGGGTCCTCAAGAGACCCAGTACTTC
NA	TRBJ1-2	TRBV3-1/TRBV3-2	NA	CASSQVAVTGIGYTF	TGTGCCAGCAGCCAAGTTGCGGTAACAGGGATTGGCTACACCTTC
NA	TRBJ1-2	TRBV7-8	TRBD1	CASSPGTVDYGYTF	TGTGCCAGCAGCCCAGGGACAGTGGATTATGGCTACACCTTC
NA	TRBJ1-1	TRBV5-4	TRBD1	CASSLDRGRNTEAFF	TGTGCCAGCAGCTTGGACAGGGGGAGGAACACTGAAGCTTTCTTT
few	TRBJ1-6	TRBV3-1/TRBV3-2	NA	CASSLQGSNSPLHF	TGTGCCAGCAGCCTACAGGGTAGCAATTCACCCCTCCACTTT
NA	TRBJ1-1	TRBV6-2/TRBV6-3	TRBD1	CASSSPNRGESRMNTEAFF	TGTGCCAGCAGTTCCCCTAACAGGGGGGAAAGTCGTATGAACACTGAAGCTTTCTTT
NA	TRBJ2-2	TRBV30	NA	CAWRLRGGGELFF	TGTGCCTGGAGGTTACGGGGTGGTGGGGAGCTGTTTTTT
NA	TRBJ1-2	TRBV3-1/TRBV3-2	NA	CARRPPGRYGYTF	TGTGCCAGAAGACCCCCAGGGCGATATGGCTACACCTTC
NA	TRBJ1-4	TRBV6-8	TRBD1	CASSPGRGTANEKLFF	TGTGCCAGCAGCCCAGGTCGGGGGACAGCTAATGAAAAACTGTTTTTT
NA	TRBJ1-6	TRBV14	NA	CASSPRIDNSPLHF	TGTGCCAGCAGCCCCCGAATAGATAATTCACCCCTCCACTTT
NA	TRBJ2-3	TRBV18	NA	CASSPTTGINTQYF	TGTGCCAGCTCACCGACAACAGGGATAAATACGCAGTATTTT
NA	TRBJ1-4	TRBV5-1	NA	CASSPGTWTNEKLFF	TGCGCCAGCAGCCCCGGTACCTGGACTAATGAAAAACTGTTTTTT
NA	TRBJ2-1	TRBV29-1	NA	CSVGTDNEQFF	TGCAGCGTGGGGACTGACAATGAGCAGTTCTTC
once	TRBJ1-2	TRBV20-1	TRBD1	CSASRDSGYTF	TGCAGTGCTAGCCGGGACAGTGGCTACACCTTC
NA	TRBJ2-7	TRBV11-1	TRBD1	CASSRDRSYEQYF	TGTGCCAGCAGCCGGGACAGGTCCTACGAGCAGTACTTC
NA	TRBJ1-4	TRBV4-2	TRBD1	CASSQDPGQGNEKLFF	TGTGCCAGCAGCCAAGATCCGGGACAGGGAAATGAAAAACTGTTTTTT
NA	TRBJ1-2	TRBV5-4	TRBD1	CASSLTGLLHGYTF	TGTGCCAGCAGTTTGACAGGGCTCCTCCATGGCTACACCTTC
once	TRBJ2-2	TRBV6-4	NA	CASSPEEAGELFF	TGTGCCAGCAGTCCGGAGGAGGCCGGGGAGCTGTTTTTT
NA	TRBJ2-7	TRBV5-1	TRBD2	CASSLGGLAGRYEQYF	TGCGCCAGCAGCTTGGGGGGACTAGCGGGGAGATACGAGCAGTACTTC
NA	TRBJ1-2	TRBV5-1	NA	CASSFGEYGYTF	TGCGCCAGCAGCTTCGGGGAGTATGGCTACACCTTC
once	TRBJ1-5	TRBV5-6	NA	CASSVQGYNQPQHF	TGTGCCAGCAGCGTACAGGGTTACAATCAGCCCCAGCATTTT
NA	TRBJ2-1	TRBV9	TRBD2	CASSGPQASGSYNEQFF	TGTGCCAGCAGCGGACCCCAAGCTAGCGGATCCTACAATGAGCAGTTCTTC
NA	TRBJ2-3	TRBV9	TRBD2	CASSVMGLGTDTQYF	TGTGCCAGCAGCGTAATGGGACTAGGCACAGATACGCAGTATTTT
once	TRBJ2-2	TRBV7-6	TRBD2	CASSHPGGTNTGELFF	TGTGCCAGCAGCCATCCGGGGGGGACGAACACCGGGGAGCTGTTTTTT
NA	TRBJ1-1	TRBV27	NA	CASSLQQNTEAFF	TGTGCCAGCAGTTTACAACAGAACACTGAAGCTTTCTTT
NA	TRBJ1-3	TRBV9	NA	CASSVAAGAGNTIYF	TGTGCCAGCAGCGTAGCTGCAGGGGCTGGAAACACCATATATTTT
NA	TRBJ1-5	TRBV7-9	NA	CASSLVAGERYGNQPQHF	TGTGCCAGCAGCTTAGTGGCAGGGGAGAGGTACGGCAATCAGCCCCAGCATTTT
NA	TRBJ1-5	TRBV6-2/TRBV6-3	NA	CASSLSPTFTRPQHF	TGTGCCAGCAGTTTATCGCCCACATTTACCCGGCCCCAGCATTTT
NA	TRBJ1-1	TRBV2	NA	CASTPDRGYTEAFF	TGTGCCAGCACCCCGGACAGAGGGTACACTGAAGCTTTCTTT